This is a list of T cell receptor beta chains from one sample in a study of T cells in Graves' hyperthyroidism and ophthalmopathy. One entry per CDR3 protein, called by TCRdb with MiXCR from the multiplex PCR reads. The repertoire holds approximately 640,000 distinct CDR3 sequences, with approximately 15% as singletons. The source material was blood. These receptors originate from a man aged 45-60 years with Graves' hyperthyroidism. The CDR3 runs from the conserved cysteine through the conserved F or W. A D gene is named only where the DNA matches it firmly. Clone size is given for some rows only: seen once, a few or many times, or a class if the clone is expanded.

>NA|TRBV27|NA|TRBJ1-6
TGTGCCAGCAGTTTGAGGATATGGAATTCACCCTTCCACTTT
CASSLRIWNSPFHF
>many|TRBV10-3|TRBD1|TRBJ2-7
TGTGCCATCAGTACTCTCGGGACAGGGAACGAGCAGTACTTC
CAISTLGTGNEQYF
>few|TRBV24-1|NA|TRBJ2-3
TGTGCCACCAGTGATTGGGCCACAGATACGCAGTATTTT
CATSDWATDTQYF
>few|TRBV3-1|TRBD2|TRBJ2-1
TGTGCCAGCAGCCAAAGGGGACTAGACCCCAATGAGCAGTTCTTC
CASSQRGLDPNEQFF
>many|TRBV20-1|NA|TRBJ2-7
TGCAGTGCTAGAGCGGGGCCCCCCTACGAGCAGTACTTC
CSARAGPPYEQYF
>few|TRBV12-3/TRBV12-4|NA|TRBJ1-1
TGTGCCAGCACCCAAGGGAGGGTAGGTGCATTGGCCACTGAAGCTTTCTTT
CASTQGRVGALATEAFF
>few|TRBV6-5|TRBD2|TRBJ2-7
TGTGCCAGCAGTTACACGACGAGTAGCGGGAACTACGAGCAGTACTTC
CASSYTTSSGNYEQYF
>NA|TRBV29-1|NA|TRBJ2-1
TGCAGCGTGAAGGGCCTAGAGGGCGGGACCTACAATGAGCAGTTCTTC
CSVKGLEGGTYNEQFF
>many|TRBV28|NA|TRBJ2-2
TGTGCCAGCAGTTTAGTGGTGGCTAGCGAAAACACCGGGGAGCTGTTTTTT
CASSLVVASENTGELFF
>many|TRBV28|NA|TRBJ2-7
TGTGCCAGCAGTCTCCGTAGGGGGAGCGGCTACGAGCAGTACTTC
CASSLRRGSGYEQYF
>few|TRBV7-2|NA|TRBJ2-5
TGTGCCAGCAGCTCCCGGGGGGCCCTCGGGCAAGAGACCCAGTACTTC
CASSSRGALGQETQYF
>few|TRBV14|NA|TRBJ2-2
TGTGCCAGCAGCCAAGATTTGTATCGGGAGTACACCGGGGAGCTGTTTTTT
CASSQDLYREYTGELFF
>few|TRBV6-5|NA|TRBJ1-2
TGTGCCAGCAGTTACTCACAAGGATTTTCTAGCGGCTACACCTTC
CASSYSQGFSSGYTF
>NA|TRBV7-7|NA|TRBJ2-1
TGTGCTAGCAGCTTAGTTGCGACTACCGGCTACAATGAGCAGGTCTTC
CASSLVATTGYNEQVF
>many|TRBV18|NA|TRBJ2-7
TGTGCCAGCTCACCCCTTCCCGGGTACGAGCAGTACTTC
CASSPLPGYEQYF
>many|TRBV12-3/TRBV12-4|NA|TRBJ2-7
TGTGCCAGCAGCTTACTTCCTAACGGGAGAGTCTACGAGCAGTACTTC
CASSLLPNGRVYEQYF
>many|TRBV9|NA|TRBJ2-7
TGTGCCAGCAGCGTAGGTAGCATTCAAACCTACGAGCAGTACTTC
CASSVGSIQTYEQYF
>few|TRBV7-9|NA|TRBJ2-5
TGTGCCAGCAGCTTATCACAGGAGGGCCCGGAGACCCAGTACTTC
CASSLSQEGPETQYF
>NA|TRBV30|NA|TRBJ1-4
TGTGCCTGGAGTAGTTTGTTCTCCACTAATGAAAAACTGTTTTTT
CAWSSLFSTNEKLFF
>NA|TRBV6-1|TRBD1|TRBJ1-3
TGTGCCAGCAGAGATTCGGGACAGGTGATCTCTGGAAACACCATATATTTT
CASRDSGQVISGNTIYF
>many|TRBV9|TRBD1|TRBJ2-5
TGTGCCAGCAGCGCAGGGGACAGCCTCCAAGAGACCCAGTACTTC
CASSAGDSLQETQYF
>NA|TRBV11-2|NA|TRBJ2-7
TGTGCCAGCAGCCTCACCGGGAGCTACTACGAGCAGTACTTC
CASSLTGSYYEQYF
>many|TRBV19|NA|TRBJ1-1
TGTGCCAGTAGCAATCGAGTGGGGGCTAACACTGAAGCTTTCTTT
CASSNRVGANTEAFF
>many|TRBV12-3/TRBV12-4|NA|TRBJ1-6
TGTGCCAGCAGGCTAACAGGGTTGCAGAATACCCTCCACTTT
CASRLTGLQNTLHF
>few|TRBV6-2/TRBV6-3|TRBD2|TRBJ2-3
TGTGCCACCGGGAGGTCCGATACGCAGTATTTT
CATGRSDTQYF
>many|TRBV10-3|NA|TRBJ1-3
TGTGCCATCAGGCAGGGTCCTGGAAACACCATATATTTT
CAIRQGPGNTIYF
>many|TRBV7-8|NA|TRBJ2-5
TGTGCCAGCAGCTTAGAACTGGAAGAGACCCAGTACTTC
CASSLELEETQYF
>NA|TRBV19|NA|TRBJ1-1
TGTGCCAGTAGTCCCTACGTCCGGGCGAACACTGAAGCTTTCTTT
CASSPYVRANTEAFF
>many|TRBV30|NA|TRBJ2-2
TGTGCCTGGAGCGTACCGGCCTCCGGGGAGCTGTTTTTT
CAWSVPASGELFF
>few|TRBV2|NA|TRBJ2-1
TGTGCCAGTCGGGAGATGGGTGAGCAGTTCTTC
CASREMGEQFF
>many|TRBV7-3|NA|TRBJ2-1
TGTGCCAGCAGCCAGAGGGGGAATGAGCAGTTCTTC
CASSQRGNEQFF